The 25 T cell receptor beta chains listed next were all sequenced from one sample in a study of vaccination effects on CD4 cells after COVID-19. Within the ViraFEST assay, antigen-specific CD4+ T cells underwent expansion with viral peptide pools prior to sequencing. Researchers isolated CD4+ T cells once about 11 days of culture had elapsed. Testing of the vaccine recipients showed negative nucleocapsid antibodies and no prior SARS-CoV-2 infection. Their recognized antigens are unknown. Produced via immunoSEQ multiplex PCR; TCRdb's table is partial and in-frame only. This sample carries approximately 25,000 clones, under 75% of them seen once, and the ten largest clones take over 9.5%. Specimen: CD4+ T cells from PBMCs cultured with SARS-CoV-2 spike peptides, collected before COVID-19 vaccination. The receptors shown here come from a human donor who received a COVID-19 vaccine.

The gene calls are TRBV5-1 and TRBJ2-5; TRBD1 agrees at 7 bases. The junction had 10 bases not matched to a gene; V was cut back by 7 bases and J by 1 base. Germline CDR1 reads SGHRS; CDR2 reads YFSETQ. The CDR3 is 15 amino acids. CDR3: CASQPLTGPQETQYF. CDR3 sequence (DNA): TGCGCCAGCCAACCGCTGACAGGGCCCCAAGAGACCCAGTACTTC.

The rearrangement links TRBV7-7 to TRBJ2-5; the D is unclear. V was pared by 2 bases and J by 2 bases, with 9 bases between. Looked up from germline, CDR1 is SSHAT and CDR2 is FNYEAQ (reference sequence). CDR3 length: 14 residues. CDR3 in DNA: TGTGCCAGCAGCTTATTGGGGAAACAAGAGACCCAGTACTTC. It translates to CASSLLGKQETQYF.

The chain couples TRBV3-1 (or the pseudogene TRBV3-2) to TRBJ2-2, with D uncertain. Germline V gene lookup returns CDR1 LGHDT and CDR2 YNNKEL (reference sequence). The CDR3 is 14 residues long. V dropped 1 base and J dropped 4 bases, with 7 bases sitting between them. In DNA form, the CDR3 reads TGTGCCAGCAGCCAAGTTGGCAGCACCGGGGAGCTGTTTTTT. Amino acids: CASSQVGSTGELFF.

This clone was seen more than once but under ten times. The V and J genes are TRBV4-1 and TRBJ1-5; tentative D call: TRBD1 (6 bases). This CDR3 has 16 residues. Germline V gene lookup returns CDR1 MGHRA and CDR2 YSYEKL. V was cut by 3 bases and J by 3 bases, with 15 bases left in between. This chain's CDR3 is CASSQILQGSNQPQHF. The CDR3 DNA is TGCGCCAGCAGCCAGATTCTACAGGGTTCCAATCAGCCCCAGCATTTT.

The chain recombines TRBV9 with TRBJ2-2, with D unclear. Germline CDR1 and CDR2: SGDLS and YYNGEE. Trimming stripped 2 bases from V and 3 bases from J, with 5 bases between. The CDR3 runs to 13 residues. CDR3 residues: CASSVSDTGELFF. The CDR3 nucleotides are TGTGCCAGCAGCGTGAGCGACACCGGGGAGCTGTTTTTT.

The sample holds a few counts of this clone. This rearrangement joins TRBV11-2 to TRBJ1-3; D is uncertain. Trimming removed 5 bases from V and 7 bases from J, with 9 bases in between. The CDR3 covers 12 residues. CDR1 is SGHAT, CDR2 FQNNGV, per germline. The CDR3 is CASSPIGNTIYF. The CDR3 bases are TGTGCCAGCAGCCCCATAGGGAACACCATATATTTT.

J is TRBJ2-7 and V is TRBV3-1 (or the pseudogene TRBV3-2); D gene uncertain. The length of the CDR3 is 11 residues. Germline V gene data show CDR1 as LGHDT and CDR2 as YNNKEL (reference sequence). The V end was cut by 0 bases, the J end by 6 bases, with 3 bases between. For the CDR3, the DNA is TGTGCCAGCAGCCAAGAAAGCGAGCAGTACTTC. Its translation: CASSQESEQYF.

Written as DNA, the CDR3 is TGTGCCAGCAATTATCTAGCCGGGACTGGCCAAGAGACCCAGTACTTC. It specifies CASNYLAGTGQETQYF. The chain has TRBV6-5 and TRBJ2-5; D is perhaps TRBD2 (6 bases). The V gene lost 7 bases and the J gene lost 1 base, with 19 bases spanning the gap. The CDR3 consists of 16 residues. From germline, CDR1 is MNHEY and CDR2 SVGAGI.

This chain uses TRBV7-9 with TRBJ1-1; weak D call: TRBD1 (6 bases). This CDR3 is 15 amino acids long. The ends were cut back, 0 bases at V and 1 base at J, with 9 bases in the middle. The germline V gene encodes CDR1 SEHNR and CDR2 FQNEAQ (reference sequence). CDR3 nucleotide sequence: TGTGCCAGCAGCTTAGCAAGGGGGGGGAACACTGAAGCTTTCTTT. Its translation: CASSLARGGNTEAFF.

The chain is built from TRBV9 and TRBJ2-7, with TRBD1 matching over 10 bases. The CDR3 spans 14 residues. Trimming at V came to 3 bases and at J to 5 bases, leaving 5 bases not matched to a gene. Germline V CDR1 and CDR2: SGDLS, YYNGEE. This chain's CDR3 is CASSDRTGGDEQYF. DNA of the CDR3: TGTGCCAGCAGCGATCGGACAGGGGGGGACGAGCAGTACTTC.

The chain combines TRBV5-5 with TRBJ1-3; TRBD1 matches at 7 bases. Trimming at V came to 7 bases and at J to 3 bases, leaving 7 bases not matched to a gene. This CDR3 spans 14 amino acids. Germline V gene lookup returns CDR1 SGHKS and CDR2 YYEKEE (reference sequence). In DNA form, the CDR3 reads TGTGCCAGCCTAACAGGGGAGAATGGAAACACCATATATTTT. Protein: CASLTGENGNTIYF.

The gene calls are TRBV20-1 and TRBJ1-1, with TRBD1 matching 12 bases. From germline, CDR1 is DFQATT and CDR2 SNEGSKA (reference sequence). V trimming: 3 bases; J trimming: 10 bases; junction bases outside the gene matches: 9. The CDR3 is made up of 14 amino acids. The CDR3 loop reads CSASSGDRGRGAFF. The CDR3 DNA follows: TGCAGTGCTAGTTCTGGGGACAGGGGGCGGGGAGCTTTCTTT.

The genes are TRBV6-1 and TRBJ2-7; D may be TRBD1 or TRBD2 (5 bases each). The V end was cut by 1 base, the J end by 2 bases, with 12 bases between. CDR3 size: 15 residues. Germline loops: CDR1 MNHNS, CDR2 SASEGT. CDR3 amino acids: CASSEERGRAYEQYF. CDR3 in DNA: TGTGCCAGCAGTGAAGAGAGGGGACGGGCCTACGAGCAGTACTTC.

The rearrangement links TRBV19 to TRBJ2-3, with D perhaps assigned TRBD1 or TRBD2 (5 bases each). Germline V gene data show CDR1 as LNHDA and CDR2 as SQIVND (reference sequence). Deletions cut 5 bases from V and 6 bases from J, with 12 bases between. CDR3 length: 13 residues. In nucleotides, the CDR3 is TGTGCCAGTAGTCAAAGGGGCGGGGATACGCAGTATTTT. This encodes CASSQRGGDTQYF.

This clone was counted between two and nine times. The chain employs TRBV24-1 and TRBJ1-1; no definite D call. Germline values: CDR1 KGHDR, CDR2 SFDVKD. This CDR3 has 12 residues. Trimming took off 9 bases at V and 3 bases at J, with 10 bases between the two ends. The CDR3 nucleotides read TGTGCCACCGAATCGCGGGACACTGAAGCTTTCTTT. As protein: CATESRDTEAFF.

The chain carries TRBV29-1 and TRBJ2-1; 9 bases align to TRBD2. The CDR3 runs 14 residues. Germline V CDR1 and CDR2: SQVTM, ANQGSEA. With 3 bases clipped from V and 10 bases from J, the junction kept 10 bases outside the gene matches. The CDR3 DNA follows: TGCAGCGTTGATGTTGGCGGGAGGGCCCAGGAGCAGTTCTTC. Its translation is CSVDVGGRAQEQFF.

The chain has TRBV7-2 and TRBJ1-2; D not certain. The CDR3 is 15 residues long. The V gene's germline CDR1 is SGHTA and CDR2 FQGNSA. V was pared by 1 base and J by 4 bases, with 13 bases between. The CDR3 coding sequence is TGTGCCAGCAGCTTAGGGTCCAAAACTCGCTATGGCTACACCTTC. The encoded protein is CASSLGSKTRYGYTF.

This clone was seen a few times. This chain connects TRBV3-1 (or the pseudogene TRBV3-2) to TRBJ2-7; no clear D gene. Looked up from germline, CDR1 is LGHDT and CDR2 is YNNKEL (reference sequence). The germline V and J ends were trimmed by 1 base and 5 bases, with 3 bases remaining between them. This CDR3 is 11 amino acids long. The CDR3: CASSQVHEQYF. In DNA form, the CDR3 reads TGTGCCAGCAGCCAAGTACACGAGCAGTACTTC.

The chain is built from TRBV3-1 (or the pseudogene TRBV3-2) and TRBJ2-7, with TRBD2 identical over 10 bases. Trimming at V came to 3 bases and at J to 2 bases, leaving 4 bases not matched to a gene. The V gene's germline CDR1 is LGHDT and CDR2 YNNKEL (reference sequence). This CDR3 comprises 15 residues. The CDR3 nucleotides read TGTGCCAGCAGCCAGTCTAGCGGGGGTCCCTACGAGCAGTACTTC. Translating it yields CASSQSSGGPYEQYF.

There are a few counts of this clone. The rearrangement uses TRBV7-8 and TRBJ1-1; D is uncertain. The length of the CDR3 is 14 residues. Trimming removed 1 base at V and 1 base at J, with 7 bases between. Germline V lookup: CDR1 SGHVS, CDR2 FQNEAQ. The DNA for the CDR3 is TGTGCCAGCAGCTTAGAGGCCAAGAACACTGAAGCTTTCTTT. Translated: CASSLEAKNTEAFF.

This clone came up a few times. CDR3 bases: TGTGCCAGCTACCCGGGATGGAGGGCCCAGGGACAGCCCCAGCATTTT. Protein sequence: CASYPGWRAQGQPQHF. The chain uses TRBV2 and TRBJ1-5; D perhaps matches TRBD1 (5 bases). The CDR3 has 16 residues. Trimming left V 8 bases short and J 7 bases short, with 24 bases between. Germline CDR1 and CDR2: SNHLY and FYNNEI.

The rearrangement uses TRBV7-9 and TRBJ1-2; D is ambiguous. The V end was cut by 3 bases, the J end by 3 bases, with 20 bases between. The V gene's germline CDR1 is SEHNR and CDR2 FQNEAQ (reference sequence). CDR3 length equals 17 residues. CDR3 protein: CASSLGHTVGDHYGYTF. CDR3 bases: TGTGCCAGCAGCTTGGGTCACACAGTAGGCGACCACTATGGCTACACCTTC.

This chain uses TRBV9 with TRBJ2-6; the match to TRBD1 covers 9 bases. Germline V gene lookup returns CDR1 SGDLS and CDR2 YYNGEE. The CDR3 is 16 residues long. V shed 6 bases, J shed 2 bases, and the junction held 6 bases outside the gene matches. CDR3 DNA sequence: TGTGCCAGCAAGGATACAGGGGGCACTGGGGCCAACGTCCTGACTTTC. Amino acids: CASKDTGGTGANVLTF.

V is TRBV5-1 and J is TRBJ2-7; TRBD2 might be the D (6 bases). Germline lookup yields CDR1 SGHRS and CDR2 YFSETQ. Trimming pared 3 bases from V and 4 bases from J, leaving 17 bases between. The CDR3 spans 15 residues. CDR3 amino acids: CASSSTKGTSYEQYF. The CDR3 DNA is TGCGCCAGCAGCTCTACGAAGGGGACTTCGTACGAGCAGTACTTC.

The chain combines TRBV30 with TRBJ2-2; no reliable D call. V lost 2 bases and J lost 1, with 5 bases in between. This CDR3 has 13 amino acids. CDR1 is GTSNPN and CDR2 is SVGIG in the germline V gene (reference sequence). CDR3 DNA: TGTGCCTGGAGTCGGCTGAACACCGGGGAGCTGTTTTTT. Its translation: CAWSRLNTGELFF.